This TCR beta chain was profiled in a study of CD8 T cells in Susac syndrome. The multiple sclerosis controls were treatment-naive patients with relapsing-remitting disease that was stable or active. Points from the study as a whole: Individuals included in the TCR sequencing and HLA analysis were acknowledged by the study to be relatively few in number.

This clonotype was counted a single time. Its antigen remains unidentified. This CDR3 contains 14 residues. The germline CDR1 and CDR2 sequences are SGHNT and YYREEE (reference sequence). V was clipped by 0 bases and J by 5 bases, with 11 bases between them. A quantity of roughly 0.5 to 1 ug RNA underwent reverse transcription using random hexamers. With immunoSEQ multiplex PCR, TCR beta CDR3 was amplified across 54 Vbeta and 13 Jbeta. TCRdb passed the immunoSEQ multiplex PCR reads through MiXCR, listing each CDR3 protein once. The sample has about 180,000 distinct CDR3 sequences, 80% to 95% seen once.

The TCR sequence derives from a human donor with multiple sclerosis. The gene calls are TRBV5-4 and TRBJ1-2; D unresolved. Sample: CD4+ T cells from PBMCs. The CDR3 loop reads CASSLGRSPYGYTF. CDR3 in DNA: TGTGCCAGCAGCTTGGGCAGGTCCCCTTATGGCTACACCTTC.